The rows below give T cell receptor beta chains drawn from one sample of a study of cytomegalovirus exposure and HLA in healthy donors. This table comes from immunoSEQ multiplex PCR, and its TCRdb copy is limited to in-frame clones, with some not included. The sample lists tens of thousands of clones, under 80% seen once, with about an eighth in the top ten. Input material: PBMCs. The receptor source for this set is a male donor in good health and CMV-seropositive. The CDR3 runs from the conserved cysteine through the conserved F or W. Each record gives: V gene, J gene, CDR3 length, D gene, clone size, CDR3 protein, CDR3 DNA. D genes are given only for firm matches. Some rows have no size entry. The others give once, few or many, or a class for an expanded clone.

TRBV5-1,TRBJ1-1,15,TRBD1,.,CASSLGQGLNTEAFF,TGCGCCAGCAGCTTGGGACAGGGACTGAACACTGAAGCTTTCTTT
TRBV7-9,TRBJ1-3,17,.,few,CASSSPQDGLSGNTIYF,TGTGCCAGCAGCTCACCCCAGGACGGACTTTCCGGAAACACCATATATTTT
TRBV6-4,TRBJ2-1,14,.,.,CASSLGGSYNEQFF,TGTGCCAGCAGTCTCGGGGGTTCCTACAATGAGCAGTTCTTC
TRBV7-2,TRBJ2-7,15,TRBD2,.,CASSIRTSGDYEQYF,TGTGCCAGCAGCATACGGACTAGCGGGGACTACGAGCAGTACTTC
TRBV27,TRBJ2-3,14,TRBD1,.,CASSLDREYDTQYF,TGTGCCAGCAGCCTGGACAGGGAGTACGATACGCAGTATTTT
TRBV5-5,TRBJ2-2,16,TRBD2,.,CASSSMTSGNTGELFF,TGTGCCAGCAGTTCCATGACTAGCGGGAACACCGGGGAGCTGTTTTTT
TRBV6-6,TRBJ2-5,14,.,few,CASSYFGHTETQYF,TGTGCCAGCAGTTACTTTGGGCACACAGAGACCCAGTACTTC
TRBV6-6,TRBJ2-7,11,.,.,CASQGQIEQYF,TGTGCCAGCCAGGGACAAATCGAGCAGTACTTC
TRBV5-6,TRBJ2-3,15,TRBD2,.,CASSKPSGNTDTQYF,TGTGCCAGCAGCAAACCTAGCGGCAACACAGATACGCAGTATTTT
TRBV29-1,TRBJ2-7,13,.,few,CSVAYGKGYEQYF,TGCAGCGTTGCTTACGGGAAAGGCTACGAGCAGTACTTC
TRBV7-2,TRBJ2-2,13,.,.,CASSSAGTGELFF,TGTGCCAGCAGCTCGGCGGGTACCGGGGAGCTGTTTTTT
TRBV27,TRBJ2-5,18,TRBD2,once,CASSLSGLAGGKQETQYF,TGTGCCAGCAGTTTATCTGGACTAGCGGGAGGCAAACAAGAGACCCAGTACTTC
TRBV7-8,TRBJ2-1,14,TRBD2,.,CASSPGGPLGEQFF,TGTGCCAGCAGCCCGGGAGGCCCACTGGGAGAGCAGTTCTTC
TRBV5-1,TRBJ2-3,18,TRBD2,.,CASSLVRTSGSGTDTQYF,TGCGCCAGCAGCTTAGTTCGGACTAGCGGGAGTGGCACAGATACGCAGTATTTT